These T cell receptor beta chains were read from a single sample in a study of blood T cells in healthy people across ages. TCRdb re-analysed the 5' RACE reads in MiXCR, keeping a single row per CDR3 protein. The sample lists hundreds of thousands of distinct CDR3 sequences, about 62% occurring once. The sequencing input was blood. These receptors were obtained from a man between 25 and 39 years old in good health. The conserved cysteine and the conserved F or W are not part of the CDR3 here. The D gene is left open where the match is weak. Only some rows state a clone size, as once, few, many or a class for expanded clones.

size	length	D	V	CDR3
NA	11	NA	TRBV10-3	AISDPGDHEQY
NA	13	TRBD1	TRBV7-2	ASSPKTGANSPLH
few	12	TRBD2	TRBV5-1	ASAGGQSYNEQF
few	11	NA	TRBV6-5	ASSYEGIRGYT
NA	12	NA	TRBV20-1	SAREKVEDNEQF
NA	10	NA	TRBV20-1	SAISDGYEQY
few	10	NA	TRBV29-1	SWGQPNTEAF
NA	17	TRBD1	TRBV27	ASTVTGTGMLTGANVLT
many	12	NA	TRBV9	ASSEQGSYTEAF
NA	10	NA	TRBV24-1	ATPGSVDEQF
NA	11	NA	TRBV15	ATSRDHRDEQY
NA	13	NA	TRBV20-1	SARARDLSPYEQY
NA	12	NA	TRBV12-3/TRBV12-4	ASRLGQPGNTIY
NA	16	NA	TRBV20-1	SARDLRGGRGATGTQY
NA	12	NA	TRBV6-5	TSSFGQGGREQY
once	12	NA	TRBV7-3	ASSRIGSYNEQF
few	13	TRBD2	TRBV4-2	ASSQVLGLGYEQY
NA	13	NA	TRBV14	ASSQVRRYPYGQY
NA	12	NA	TRBV2	ASSERRATETQY
NA	10	NA	TRBV6-2/TRBV6-3	ASRSDAVLQY
few	10	NA	TRBV6-2/TRBV6-3	ASSSSRDTQY
NA	11	NA	TRBV6-1	ASRSGGVDEQY
NA	13	TRBD2	TRBV29-1	SVGERSGATYEQY
NA	13	NA	TRBV20-1	SAGPSWISTDTQY
few	12	TRBD2	TRBV7-9	ASSFGGDSYEQY
NA	14	TRBD2	TRBV7-2	ASSTLGLAGDNEQY
NA	11	TRBD2	TRBV20-1	SSSGGDYNEQF
NA	13	NA	TRBV15	ATSRVVGRTYEQY
NA	11	TRBD1	TRBV6-1	ASETGGEEKLF
few	11	NA	TRBV6-5	ASRAVTGYGYT
few	12	TRBD2	TRBV7-2	ASSFSGGQETQY
NA	14	TRBD2	TRBV4-3	APPPGLAGGGDTQY
NA	10	TRBD1	TRBV20-1	SATGGKNIQY
NA	12	TRBD2	TRBV20-1	SAGTSARTDTQY
few	10	TRBD2	TRBV13	ASSLVAGEQY
NA	12	NA	TRBV4-3	ASSQQGTREKLF
NA	13	TRBD1	TRBV12-3/TRBV12-4	ASSRTGQGTDTQY
NA	14	NA	TRBV7-2	ASSLSGPEGYNEQF
NA	14	TRBD1	TRBV6-2/TRBV6-3	ASSLTQGSNTGELF
NA	14	NA	TRBV10-3	AISARQGMGHNEQF
NA	13	TRBD2	TRBV20-1	SARDWREAPYEQY